The present T cell receptor (beta chain) was sequenced within a study of cytomegalovirus exposure and HLA in healthy donors. Study information: The same platform used for the 500 to 850 first-cohort repertoires was also used for the 90 to 150 validation repertoires, as a later analysis reported.

Using immunoSEQ multiplex PCR, the repertoire was profiled, and TCRdb retains in-frame clones only, with some absent. Among some 290,000 clones listed, 70% to 90% were seen once. The CDR3 extends over 16 amino acids. Germline CDR1 and CDR2: MNHNS and SASEGT. Trimming cost V 1 base and J 2 bases, with 12 bases left between them. The sequenced material came from PBMCs. This receptor was taken from a man in his thirties or forties in good health and CMV-seronegative. J is TRBJ1-3 and V is TRBV6-1, with D perhaps matching TRBD1 (5 bases). As DNA, the CDR3 is TGTGCCAGCAGTGAAGTGGACACCCTCACTGGAAACACCATATATTTT. Translated: CASSEVDTLTGNTIYF.